The next 8 T cell receptor beta chains were all read from a single sample in a study of OX40 agonist ivuxolimab in advanced cancers. Only in-frame clones appear in the TCRdb table, and some are missing; sequencing was by immunoSEQ multiplex PCR. The table has some 37,000 clones, around 82% seen once. The sample consisted of CD4+ or CD8+ T cells sorted from blood, taken in a trial of the OX40 agonist ivuxolimab. These receptor sequences come from an adult with an advanced solid tumor such as melanoma, head and neck, liver or kidney cancer.

The V gene is TRBV18, the J gene TRBJ2-4, with 8 bases identical to TRBD1. V lost 3 bases and J lost 4; bases outside the gene matches: 2. From germline, CDR1 is KGHSH and CDR2 LQKENI. CDR3 length equals 14 residues. The CDR3 loop is CASSPTGAKNIQYF. The DNA of the CDR3 is TGTGCCAGCTCACCGACAGGGGCTAAAAACATTCAGTACTTC.

The J gene is TRBJ2-5, the V gene TRBV28; D is perhaps TRBD2 (5 bases). Trimming cost V 6 bases and J 5 bases, with 19 bases left between them. Germline lookup yields CDR1 MDHEN and CDR2 SYDVKM. The CDR3 runs 15 residues. The CDR3 protein is CASREPGLGKETQYF. In DNA, the CDR3 is TGTGCCAGCAGGGAACCCGGACTGGGGAAGGAGACCCAGTACTTC.

The J gene is TRBJ2-1, the V gene TRBV7-2; D possibly corresponds to TRBD2 (5 bases). V was shortened by 5 bases and J by 0 bases, with 14 bases between the two germline ends. CDR3 length: 16 residues. CDR1 is SGHTA, CDR2 FQGNSA, per germline. CDR3 sequence reads: CASSTAPAVSYNEQFF. CDR3 bases: TGTGCCAGCAGCACAGCCCCAGCGGTCTCCTACAATGAGCAGTTCTTC. Using reference TRBV7-2 and TRBJ2-1 for the parts outside the CDR3, the full variable domain is GAGVSQSPSNKVTEKGKDVELRCDPISGHTALYWYRQSLGQGLEFLIYFQGNSAPDKSGLPSDRFSAERTGGSVSTLTIQRTQQEDSAVYLCASSTAPAVSYNEQFFGPGTRLTVL.

This clone was counted once. The V call is TRBV7-8, the J call TRBJ2-5; D may match TRBD1 or TRBD2 (5 bases each). The CDR3 has 14 residues. V lost 4 bases and J lost 5, with 14 bases in between. Germline V gives CDR1 SGHVS, CDR2 FQNEAQ. This chain's CDR3 is CASSSYSRGETQYF. The CDR3 DNA reads as TGTGCCAGCAGCTCCTACTCGAGGGGTGAGACCCAGTACTTC.

This CDR3 is CASSYLPGGAYEQYF. In nucleotides, the CDR3 is TGTGCCAGCAGTTACTTGCCAGGGGGGGCCTACGAGCAGTACTTC. The chain joins TRBV6-5 to TRBJ2-7; either TRBD1 or TRBD2 may fit D (7 bases each). V was trimmed by 1 base and J by 2 bases, leaving 12 bases between them. CDR1 and CDR2 (germline): MNHEY, SVGAGI. CDR3 length: 15 residues.

This chain joins TRBV30 and TRBJ2-4, with 14 bases that match TRBD2. Losses at the gene ends were 2 bases for V and 0 bases for J; bases not matched to a gene: 15. This CDR3 is built from 21 residues. Germline V gene lookup returns CDR1 GTSNPN and CDR2 SVGIG (reference sequence). CDR3 nucleotides: TGTGCCTGGAGTCCCCGACCCGGGACTAGCGGGAGTGAGAGAGCCAAAAACATTCAGTACTTC. Amino acids: CAWSPRPGTSGSERAKNIQYF.

The chain recombines TRBV5-1 with TRBJ2-7, with D perhaps given as TRBD1 or TRBD2 (5 bases each). This CDR3 region has 15 residues. V dropped 3 bases and J dropped 3 bases, with 16 bases sitting between them. Germline values: CDR1 SGHRS, CDR2 YFSETQ. The CDR3 region has the DNA TGCGCCAGCAGCTCCACCGGGACGGACCACTACGAGCAGTACTTC. The encoded protein is CASSSTGTDHYEQYF.

The chain combines TRBV19 with TRBJ2-2, with D tentatively TRBD2 (5 bases). V was shortened by 6 bases and J by 10 bases, with 15 bases between the two germline ends. The germline V gene encodes CDR1 LNHDA and CDR2 SQIVND (reference sequence). The CDR3 is 13 amino acids. CDR3 DNA: TGTGCCAGTAGACAGTTATCCGGGGTGGAGCTGTTTTTT. This encodes CASRQLSGVELFF.